The following is a T cell receptor beta chain sequence with its context. The antigen remains unidentified. Clones were sequenced by immunoSEQ multiplex PCR, and TCRdb holds only the in-frame ones, with some missing. The repertoire consists of fewer than 120,000 clones, with just under 95% occurring once and the leading ten covering roughly 0.5%. Germline CDR1 MNHNS, CDR2 SASEGT. CDR3 length: 13 amino acids. V was pared by 2 bases and J by 2 bases, with 7 bases between. The data are from a study of graft-versus-host responses after intestinal transplantation. Study summary: The recipients all started with anti-thymocyte globulin induction and then took tacrolimus and steroids for 3 to 4 years.

The specimen comprised unstimulated CD8+ T cells sorted from spleen or lymph node cells, sampled before intestinal transplant. The receptor comes from a human donor who received an intestinal transplant. V is TRBV6-1 and J is TRBJ2-7; D ambiguous. The CDR3 spells CASSESAAYEQYF. CDR3 nucleotides: TGTGCCAGCAGTGAAAGCGCAGCCTACGAGCAGTACTTC.